This entry lists 17 T cell receptor beta chains sequenced from one sample in a study of cytomegalovirus exposure and HLA in healthy donors. TCRdb keeps only in-frame clones here, not all; method: immunoSEQ multiplex PCR. The profile shows roughly 250,000 clones, about 86% of them singletons. Sequencing was done on a sample of PBMCs. Receptors were obtained from a woman aged 25 to 39 in good health and CMV-seropositive.

The J gene is TRBJ1-4, the V gene TRBV7-9; the match to TRBD1 covers 8 bases. The CDR3 is 15 amino acids. Germline CDR1 and CDR2: SEHNR and FQNEAQ (reference sequence). J gave up 7 bases and V 4 bases, and 8 bases lay outside the gene matches. The CDR3 protein is CASSSRTGTPEKLFF. The CDR3 DNA sequence: TGTGCCAGCAGCTCTCGGACAGGGACCCCTGAAAAACTGTTTTTT.

V and J are TRBV16 and TRBJ2-3; TRBD2 matches 14 bases. This CDR3 comprises 17 residues. CDR1 KGHSY and CDR2 FQNENV come from the germline V gene. The J segment lost 5 bases and the V segment lost 4 bases, leaving 8 bases of the junction unmatched. The CDR3 DNA follows: TGTGCCAGCAGCCTCCTGGGACTAGCGGGAGCTATAGATACGCAGTATTTT. It yields the protein CASSLLGLAGAIDTQYF.

The chain carries TRBV5-1 and TRBJ2-3; possible D gene TRBD2, 6 bases. Per germline, CDR1 SGHRS and CDR2 YFSETQ. The CDR3 is 16 residues long. V was clipped by 4 bases and J by 0 bases, with 15 bases between them. CDR3 in amino acids: CASSMLATGSTDTQYF. The CDR3 nucleotides are TGCGCCAGCAGCATGCTAGCGACGGGAAGCACAGATACGCAGTATTTT. The variable domain in full, with the rest retrieved from reference TRBV5-1 and TRBJ2-3, is KAGVTQTPRYLIKTRGQQVTLSCSPISGHRSVSWYQQTPGQGLQFLFEYFSETQRNKGNFPGRFSGRQFSNSRSEMNVSTLELGDSALYLCASSMLATGSTDTQYFGPGTRLTVL.

The J gene is TRBJ1-5, the V gene TRBV7-6; 10 positions match TRBD1. V lost 5 bases to trimming and J lost 4 bases; unmatched junction nucleotides: 5. CDR1 is SGHVS, CDR2 FNYEAQ, per germline. This CDR3 contains 15 residues. The CDR3 is CASSPGQGVNQPQHF. In nucleotides, the CDR3 is TGTGCCAGCAGCCCTGGACAGGGGGTTAATCAGCCCCAGCATTTT. Full variable domain (outside the CDR3, taken from reference TRBV7-6 and TRBJ1-5): GAGVSQSPRYKVTKRGQDVALRCDPISGHVSLYWYRQALGQGPEFLTYFNYEAQQDKSGLPNDRFSAERPEGSISTLTIQRTEQRDSAMYRCASSPGQGVNQPQHFGDGTRLSIL.

In its sample, this clone was seen once. V is TRBV19 and J is TRBJ2-1; tentatively, D is TRBD2 (6 bases). V dropped 5 bases and J dropped 6 bases, with 14 bases sitting between them. This CDR3 has 14 residues. Germline lookup yields CDR1 LNHDA and CDR2 SQIVND (reference sequence). Here the CDR3 reads CASSLPGLPNEQFF. The DNA for the CDR3 is TGTGCCAGTAGTCTCCCGGGACTTCCCAATGAGCAGTTCTTC.

This clone has just a few counts. The chain is built from TRBV5-4 and TRBJ2-1; D not resolved. V was trimmed by 4 bases and J by 10 bases, leaving 15 bases between them. CDR1 SGHNT and CDR2 YYREEE come from the germline V gene (reference sequence). This CDR3 region has 13 residues. DNA of the CDR3: TGTGCCAGCAGCCGCAACCAGGTAGACGAGCAGTTCTTC. This translates into CASSRNQVDEQFF.

The chain joins TRBV30 to TRBJ1-5; D gene uncertain. Deletions cut 4 bases from V and 6 bases from J, with 16 bases between. The CDR3 is 14 residues long. Looked up from germline, CDR1 is GTSNPN and CDR2 is SVGIG (reference sequence). The CDR3 here is CAWTGVGSGQPQHF. The CDR3 nucleotides read TGTGCCTGGACCGGAGTGGGTTCGGGTCAGCCCCAGCATTTT.

The chain has TRBV7-9 and TRBJ2-3; 10 bases fit TRBD2. J gave up 3 bases and V 5 bases, and 2 bases lay outside the gene matches. This CDR3 contains 14 residues. Looked up from germline, CDR1 is SEHNR and CDR2 is FQNEAQ (reference sequence). CDR3 sequence: CASSPGLATDTQYF. The CDR3 DNA sequence: TGTGCCAGCAGCCCGGGACTAGCGACAGATACGCAGTATTTT.

The chain is built from TRBV30 and TRBJ2-5, with 7 bases aligning to TRBD2. The trim removed 3 bases at V and 5 bases at J, leaving 9 bases unmatched. The CDR3 contains 14 residues. Germline values: CDR1 GTSNPN, CDR2 SVGIG (reference sequence). CDR3 DNA: TGTGCCTGGAGGGCGGGAGCAGGTTTGGAGACCCAGTACTTC. Its protein is CAWRAGAGLETQYF.

This chain joins TRBV7-9 and TRBJ2-2; 8 positions agree with TRBD2. The germline V gene encodes CDR1 SEHNR and CDR2 FQNEAQ (reference sequence). V lost 5 bases to trimming and J lost 1 base; unmatched junction nucleotides: 15. The CDR3 extends over 19 amino acids. The CDR3 sequence is CASSPLAGGGLGNTGELFF. The CDR3 bases are TGTGCCAGCAGCCCCCTGGCGGGAGGAGGATTGGGGAACACCGGGGAGCTGTTTTTT.

The chain is built from TRBV5-1 and TRBJ2-7; 9 bases map to TRBD1. Germline V lookup: CDR1 SGHRS, CDR2 YFSETQ. With V trimmed by 3 bases and J by 3 bases, 7 bases remained unmatched. The CDR3 contains 15 residues. CDR3 nucleotides: TGCGCCAGCAGCTCCTTTACAGGGGGCGACTACGAGCAGTACTTC. Translated, it gives CASSSFTGGDYEQYF.

V usage is TRBV12-5 and J usage is TRBJ2-2; D unclear. Trimming cost V 1 base and J 7 bases, with 10 bases left between them. The CDR3 contains 14 residues. Germline lookup yields CDR1 LGHNT and CDR2 FRNRAP. This CDR3 reads CASGLEPSSGELFF. The DNA of the CDR3 is TGTGCTAGTGGTTTGGAACCCTCTAGCGGGGAGCTGTTTTTT.

The rearrangement joins TRBV12-5 to TRBJ2-3, with 8 bases lining up with TRBD2. V shed 0 bases and J 2 bases; nucleotides not matched to a gene: 16. The CDR3 runs to 20 residues. Germline V lookup: CDR1 LGHNT, CDR2 FRNRAP. The DNA of the CDR3 is TGTGCTAGTGGTTTGGTACATCAGCGGGAGACGCCGTACGACACAGATACGCAGTATTTT. Translated: CASGLVHQRETPYDTDTQYF.

The rearrangement links TRBV7-2 to TRBJ1-2, with D perhaps matching TRBD1 (5 bases). The CDR3 runs 16 residues. Trimming shortened V by 4 bases and J by 2 bases, and 17 bases separated the two germline ends. The germline V gene encodes CDR1 SGHTA and CDR2 FQGNSA. The CDR3 bases are TGTGCCAGCAGCTCGTGGCTTGGGGGGGTAAACTATGGCTACACCTTC. Translated, it gives CASSSWLGGVNYGYTF. Looking up the rest from reference TRBV7-2 and TRBJ1-2 gives the full variable domain: GAGVSQSPSNKVTEKGKDVELRCDPISGHTALYWYRQSLGQGLEFLIYFQGNSAPDKSGLPSDRFSAERTGGSVSTLTIQRTQQEDSAVYLCASSSWLGGVNYGYTFGSGTRLTVV.

This clone was seen only a few times. The chain has TRBV28 and TRBJ2-7; 7 bases are a match to TRBD1. The CDR3 has 14 residues. CDR1 is MDHEN and CDR2 is SYDVKM in the germline V gene. The J segment lost 3 bases and the V segment lost 5 bases, leaving 7 bases of the junction unmatched. The CDR3 here is CASSPGTAFYEQYF. DNA for the CDR3: TGTGCCAGCAGTCCGGGGACAGCGTTCTACGAGCAGTACTTC.

This clone was found once. This chain uses TRBV2 with TRBJ2-2, with TRBD2 as a possible D gene (6 bases). Germline loops: CDR1 SNHLY, CDR2 FYNNEI. The ends were cut back, 6 bases at V and 0 bases at J, with 8 bases in the middle. CDR3 length equals 14 residues. CDR3 nucleotide sequence: TGTGCCAGCAGGGGGGACTCGAACACCGGGGAGCTGTTTTTT. Amino acid sequence: CASRGDSNTGELFF.

This rearrangement joins TRBV9 to TRBJ2-1; 7 nucleotides match TRBD1. Germline V gives CDR1 SGDLS, CDR2 YYNGEE. After removal of 6 bases from V and 3 bases from J, the junction contained 3 bases not matched to a gene. The length of the CDR3 is 13 residues. The CDR3 region has the DNA TGTGCCAGCACCCGGGACAGCTACAATGAGCAGTTCTTC. This sequence encodes CASTRDSYNEQFF.